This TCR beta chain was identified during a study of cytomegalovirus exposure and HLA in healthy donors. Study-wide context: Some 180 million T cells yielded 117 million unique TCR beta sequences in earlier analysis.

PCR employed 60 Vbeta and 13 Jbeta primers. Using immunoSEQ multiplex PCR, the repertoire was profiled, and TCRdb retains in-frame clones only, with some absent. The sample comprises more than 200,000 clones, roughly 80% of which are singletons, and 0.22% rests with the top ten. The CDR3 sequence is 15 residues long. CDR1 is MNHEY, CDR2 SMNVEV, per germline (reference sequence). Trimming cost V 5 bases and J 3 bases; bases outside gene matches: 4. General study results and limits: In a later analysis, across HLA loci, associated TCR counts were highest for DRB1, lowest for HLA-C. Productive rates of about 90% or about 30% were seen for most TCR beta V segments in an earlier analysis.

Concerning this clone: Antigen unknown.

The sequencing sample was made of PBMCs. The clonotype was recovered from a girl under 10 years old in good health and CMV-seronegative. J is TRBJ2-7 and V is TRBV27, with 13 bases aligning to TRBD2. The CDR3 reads CASSPRLAGGYEQYF. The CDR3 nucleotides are TGTGCCAGCAGTCCGCGACTAGCGGGGGGCTACGAGCAGTACTTC.